These T cell receptor beta chains were read from a single sample in a study of blood T cell repertoires in COVID-19. Here immunoSEQ multiplex PCR was the method, and the copy in TCRdb shows in-frame clones only, minus some. The sample has about 52,000 clones, about 81% seen once. Material: peripheral blood. The receptors stem from a woman of 80 years or more with COVID-19, enrolled during active disease. Each CDR3 is given with its conserved first and last residue. A D gene is named only where the DNA matches it firmly. Clone size appears in some rows only: once, few, many, or a class for an expanded clone.

CDR3nt: TGTGCCAGCAGCTTAGCTACAGGGGGCATGCATCAGCCCCAGCATTTT
CDR3aa: CASSLATGGMHQPQHF
abundance: NA
j_gene: TRBJ1-5
d_gene: TRBD1
v_gene: TRBV7-8

CDR3nt: TGTGCCAGCTCACATAACCGGGACAGGGCTTCTGGAAACACCATATATTTT
CDR3aa: CASSHNRDRASGNTIYF
abundance: NA
j_gene: TRBJ1-3
d_gene: TRBD1
v_gene: TRBV18

CDR3nt: TGTGCCAGCAGCGGCAACTTCTACGAGCAGTACTTC
CDR3aa: CASSGNFYEQYF
abundance: NA
j_gene: TRBJ2-7
d_gene: NA
v_gene: TRBV9

CDR3nt: TGTGCCAGCAGCCAAGAGACTAGCGGGACGGGTGGAGATACGCAGTATTTT
CDR3aa: CASSQETSGTGGDTQYF
abundance: NA
j_gene: TRBJ2-3
d_gene: TRBD2
v_gene: TRBV4-2

CDR3nt: TGTGCCAGTAGTATTACGGGGGATTCGTACGAGCAGTACTTC
CDR3aa: CASSITGDSYEQYF
abundance: NA
j_gene: TRBJ2-7
d_gene: NA
v_gene: TRBV19

CDR3nt: TGTGCCAGCAGTCACGGACTAGCGAGCATCTACGAGCAGTACTTC
CDR3aa: CASSHGLASIYEQYF
abundance: once
j_gene: TRBJ2-7
d_gene: TRBD2
v_gene: TRBV28

CDR3nt: TGCAGCGCTCCCCTGTCAGGGATGAGCACAGATACGCAGTATTTT
CDR3aa: CSAPLSGMSTDTQYF
abundance: NA
j_gene: TRBJ2-3
d_gene: NA
v_gene: TRBV29-1

CDR3nt: TGTGCCGGGAACCCCCGGACAGGGTGGACTGAAGCTTTCTTT
CDR3aa: CAGNPRTGWTEAFF
abundance: NA
j_gene: TRBJ1-1
d_gene: TRBD1
v_gene: TRBV2

CDR3nt: TGTGCCAGCAGACGCGGGGACAGCCCGACTGAAAAACTGTTTTTT
CDR3aa: CASRRGDSPTEKLFF
abundance: NA
j_gene: TRBJ1-4
d_gene: TRBD1
v_gene: TRBV27

CDR3nt: TGTGCCAGCACCAGAAAAGGGGAAAGTGGCGAGCAGTACTTC
CDR3aa: CASTRKGESGEQYF
abundance: few
j_gene: TRBJ2-7
d_gene: NA
v_gene: TRBV6-5

CDR3nt: TGTGCCAGCAGCCCTGGCGCTAGCGGGCAGGGGATCTCCTACAATGAGCAGTTCTTC
CDR3aa: CASSPGASGQGISYNEQFF
abundance: NA
j_gene: TRBJ2-1
d_gene: TRBD2
v_gene: TRBV7-3

CDR3nt: TGTGCCAGCAGCCAAATTGGGACAGGCTCTGGGGCCAACGTCCTGACTTTC
CDR3aa: CASSQIGTGSGANVLTF
abundance: NA
j_gene: TRBJ2-6
d_gene: TRBD1
v_gene: TRBV3-1/TRBV3-2

CDR3nt: TGTGCCAGCAGCTTAAAGTTCAGGGGCGACCCAACGGCAGATACGCAGTATTTT
CDR3aa: CASSLKFRGDPTADTQYF
abundance: NA
j_gene: TRBJ2-3
d_gene: NA
v_gene: TRBV7-8

CDR3nt: TGCAGCGTTGCCCTTAACAGGGGTGGCTATGGCTACACCTTC
CDR3aa: CSVALNRGGYGYTF
abundance: NA
j_gene: TRBJ1-2
d_gene: TRBD1
v_gene: TRBV29-1

CDR3nt: TGTGCCAGCAGTTTGTTAGCGGGAATGACCTACAATGAGCAGTTCTTC
CDR3aa: CASSLLAGMTYNEQFF
abundance: NA
j_gene: TRBJ2-1
d_gene: TRBD2
v_gene: TRBV28

CDR3nt: TGTGCCTGGAGTCGGGACAGGAATTCACCCCTCCACTTT
CDR3aa: CAWSRDRNSPLHF
abundance: NA
j_gene: TRBJ1-6
d_gene: TRBD1
v_gene: TRBV30

CDR3nt: TGTGCCAGCAGCCCGCTCGCGGGGGGGACCTACGAGCAGTACTTC
CDR3aa: CASSPLAGGTYEQYF
abundance: NA
j_gene: TRBJ2-7
d_gene: TRBD2
v_gene: TRBV3-1/TRBV3-2

CDR3nt: TGTGCCAGCACCTCGGGACAGGGGATTAGCTCCTATAATTCACCCCTCCACTTT
CDR3aa: CASTSGQGISSYNSPLHF
abundance: few
j_gene: TRBJ1-6
d_gene: TRBD1
v_gene: TRBV28

CDR3nt: TGTGCCACTAAAGGAGGGATGAACACTGAAGCTTTCTTT
CDR3aa: CATKGGMNTEAFF
abundance: once
j_gene: TRBJ1-1
d_gene: NA
v_gene: TRBV19

CDR3nt: TGCGCCAGCAGTGAGAGAGGGGCTAGCGGGAGTTCCTACGAGCAGTACTTC
CDR3aa: CASSERGASGSSYEQYF
abundance: NA
j_gene: TRBJ2-7
d_gene: TRBD2
v_gene: TRBV10-2

CDR3nt: TGTGCCAGCAGCCTAACCGGGGGGGCAACTGGAAACACCATATATTTT
CDR3aa: CASSLTGGATGNTIYF
abundance: NA
j_gene: TRBJ1-3
d_gene: NA
v_gene: TRBV11-2

CDR3nt: TGTGCCAGTAAAAGCGGTCCGAACACCGGGGAGCTGTTTTTT
CDR3aa: CASKSGPNTGELFF
abundance: NA
j_gene: TRBJ2-2
d_gene: NA
v_gene: TRBV5-4